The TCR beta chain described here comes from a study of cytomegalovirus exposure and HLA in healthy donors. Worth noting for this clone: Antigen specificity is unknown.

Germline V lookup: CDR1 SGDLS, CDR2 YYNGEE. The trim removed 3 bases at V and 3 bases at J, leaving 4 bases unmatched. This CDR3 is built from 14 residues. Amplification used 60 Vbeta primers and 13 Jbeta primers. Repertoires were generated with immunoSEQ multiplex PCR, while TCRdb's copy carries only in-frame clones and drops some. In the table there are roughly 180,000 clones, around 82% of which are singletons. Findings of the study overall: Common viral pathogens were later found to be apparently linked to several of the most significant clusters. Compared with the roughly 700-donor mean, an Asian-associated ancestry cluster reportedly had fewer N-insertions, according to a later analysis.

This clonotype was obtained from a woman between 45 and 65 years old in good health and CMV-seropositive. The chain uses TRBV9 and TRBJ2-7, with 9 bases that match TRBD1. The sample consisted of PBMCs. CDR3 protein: CASSATGGIYEQYF. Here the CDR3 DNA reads TGTGCCAGCAGCGCCACAGGGGGCATCTACGAGCAGTACTTC.